The 21 T cell receptor beta chains in this list originate from one sample, sequenced in a study of blood T cell repertoires in COVID-19. Data came from immunoSEQ multiplex PCR; TCRdb stores just in-frame clones and leaves some out. The data show 200,000 or so clones, about nine tenths seen once. The specimen was peripheral blood. Receptor source: a man in his sixties who had recovered from COVID-19.

The V call is TRBV11-3, the J call TRBJ2-2, with 10 nucleotides matching TRBD2. The CDR3 has 17 residues. The trim removed 0 bases at V and 7 bases at J, leaving 8 bases unmatched. The germline gives CDR1 SGHNT, CDR2 YENEEA. DNA for the CDR3: TGTGCCAGCAGCTTAGACCCCCCTAGCGGGAGTGGCGGGGAGCTGTTTTTT. Protein: CASSLDPPSGSGGELFF.

The chain's CDR3 is CASNSGQAYTF. CDR3 in DNA: TGTGCCAGCAATTCAGGGCAGGCCTACACCTTC. V gene TRBV7-2 combines with J gene TRBJ1-2, with D maybe TRBD1 (5 bases). The germline V gene encodes CDR1 SGHTA and CDR2 FQGNSA. The CDR3 is 11 residues long. V was trimmed by 7 bases and J by 10 bases, leaving 13 bases between them.

V gene TRBV5-4 combines with J gene TRBJ2-1; TRBD2 matches at 11 bases. The V gene end was trimmed by 1 base and the J gene end by 6 bases; junction bases not matched to a gene: 6. CDR3 length: 16 amino acids. The V gene's germline CDR1 is SGHNT and CDR2 YYREEE (reference sequence). CDR3 nucleotide sequence: TGTGCCAGCAGCTTGAATCTAGCGGGAGGTTCCAATGAGCAGTTCTTC. It translates to CASSLNLAGGSNEQFF.

V gene TRBV3-1 (or the pseudogene TRBV3-2) combines with J gene TRBJ2-7, with TRBD1 identical over 8 bases. The CDR3 has 17 residues. J was trimmed by 1 base and V by 1 base; bases with no gene match: 9. Germline V lookup: CDR1 LGHDT, CDR2 YNNKEL (reference sequence). The DNA of the CDR3 is TGTGCCAGCAGCCAAGCTCTATCCGGGACAGGTTCCTACGAGCAGTACTTC. Amino acids: CASSQALSGTGSYEQYF.

The chain's CDR3 is CASSQDGLRTEAFF. DNA of the CDR3: TGTGCCAGCAGCCAAGACGGGTTACGGACTGAAGCTTTCTTT. V and J are TRBV7-9 and TRBJ1-1; D gene unclear. The ends were cut back, 5 bases at V and 5 bases at J, with 15 bases in the middle. CDR3 length equals 14 residues. Germline CDR1 and CDR2: SEHNR and FQNEAQ (reference sequence).

The table lists this clone with a count of one. The chain carries TRBV11-3 and TRBJ2-2; D is uncertain. V was cut by 5 bases and J by 4 bases, with 14 bases left in between. Per germline, CDR1 SGHNT and CDR2 YENEEA. The CDR3 covers 15 residues. CDR3 coding DNA: TGTGCCAGCAGCCTCTACGGGTCTCTCACCGGGGAGCTGTTTTTT. This gives the protein CASSLYGSLTGELFF.

The rearrangement uses TRBV5-1 and TRBJ1-1; perhaps TRBD1 as D (5 bases). CDR1 and CDR2 (germline): SGHRS, YFSETQ. The V end lost 4 bases, the J end lost 4 bases, and 14 bases lay between the germline ends. This CDR3 contains 14 residues. The CDR3 protein is CASSPYRTTTEAFF. The CDR3 DNA reads as TGCGCCAGCAGCCCTTACAGGACCACCACTGAAGCTTTCTTT. Full variable domain (outside the CDR3, taken from reference TRBV5-1 and TRBJ1-1): KAGVTQTPRYLIKTRGQQVTLSCSPISGHRSVSWYQQTPGQGLQFLFEYFSETQRNKGNFPGRFSGRQFSNSRSEMNVSTLELGDSALYLCASSPYRTTTEAFFGQGTRLTVV.

This rearrangement joins TRBV6-5 to TRBJ2-1; the match to TRBD2 covers 9 bases. The V gene's germline CDR1 is MNHEY and CDR2 SVGAGI. This CDR3 has 13 amino acids. The ends lost 10 bases at V and 5 bases at J; junction bases unmatched: 6. The CDR3 DNA is TGTGCCATCTTAGCGGGGGTGAACAATGAGCAGTTCTTC. It translates to CAILAGVNNEQFF.

The J gene is TRBJ2-1, the V gene TRBV3-1 (or the pseudogene TRBV3-2); 10 nucleotides match TRBD1. This CDR3 is 16 amino acids long. With V trimmed by 4 bases and J by 3 bases, 6 bases remained unmatched. Germline V gives CDR1 LGHDT, CDR2 YNNKEL (reference sequence). The CDR3 loop is CASSLAGQGDYNEQFF. The CDR3 coding sequence is TGTGCCAGCAGCCTGGCAGGACAGGGGGACTACAATGAGCAGTTCTTC.

The gene calls are TRBV27 and TRBJ1-6, with no clear D. Germline-derived CDR1 and CDR2 are MNHEY and SMNVEV (reference sequence). V gave up 4 bases and J gave up 6 bases, with 16 bases separating them. This CDR3 contains 16 residues. CDR3 amino acids: CASSSPIGPINSPLHF. CDR3 sequence (DNA): TGTGCCAGCAGTTCTCCCATTGGGCCAATTAATTCACCCCTCCACTTT.

The rearrangement uses TRBV30 and TRBJ1-2; tentatively, D is TRBD1 (6 bases). The germline CDR1 and CDR2 sequences are GTSNPN and SVGIG (reference sequence). V lost 0 bases, J lost 8 bases, and 10 bases lay in between. This CDR3 spans 12 amino acids. The CDR3 loop reads CAWSVSGVGYTF. CDR3 coding DNA: TGTGCCTGGAGTGTTTCAGGGGTAGGCTACACCTTC.

The chain combines TRBV30 with TRBJ2-7, with TRBD2 identical over 9 bases. The V gene end was trimmed by 7 bases and the J gene end by 4 bases; junction bases not matched to a gene: 5. Germline V gives CDR1 GTSNPN, CDR2 SVGIG (reference sequence). The CDR3 covers 12 residues. CDR3 in amino acids: CASGLARYEQYF. CDR3 in DNA: TGTGCCTCGGGACTAGCTAGGTACGAGCAGTACTTC.

This chain joins TRBV27 and TRBJ2-7, with 9 bases identical to TRBD1. The length of the CDR3 is 14 residues. Germline CDR1 is MNHEY and CDR2 is SMNVEV (reference sequence). V lost 5 bases, J lost 2 bases, and 4 bases stayed unmatched. The CDR3 bases are TGTGCCAGCAGTAATCGACAGGGGGCCTACGAGCAGTACTTC. Translating it yields CASSNRQGAYEQYF.

Only a few counts were recorded for this clone. The chain combines TRBV4-2 with TRBJ1-2; 8 nucleotides line up with TRBD1. V lost 1 base, J lost 3 bases, and 7 bases stayed unmatched. Germline V lookup: CDR1 LGHNA, CDR2 YNFKEQ. The CDR3 is 16 amino acids. The CDR3 bases are TGTGCCAGCAGCCAAGGTCAGGGGGCGGGGTACTATGGCTACACCTTC. This encodes CASSQGQGAGYYGYTF.

The V gene is TRBV15, the J gene TRBJ1-6; 7 bases fit TRBD1. Germline CDR1 LNHNV, CDR2 YYDKDF (reference sequence). J was trimmed by 6 bases and V by 1 base; bases with no gene match: 3. This CDR3 has 15 residues. The CDR3 DNA follows: TGTGCCACCAGCAGAGGGGGGACAGTTAATTCACCCCTCCACTTT. Translated: CATSRGGTVNSPLHF.

The rearrangement joins TRBV7-9 to TRBJ1-2, with TRBD1 matching 7 bases. CDR3 size: 14 residues. The ends lost 7 bases at V and 5 bases at J; junction bases unmatched: 10. CDR1 is SEHNR and CDR2 is FQNEAQ in the germline V gene (reference sequence). Written as DNA, the CDR3 is TGTGCCAGCACCCTGTGGGGACAGCCTTATGGCTACACCTTC. It specifies CASTLWGQPYGYTF. Full variable domain (outside the CDR3, taken from reference TRBV7-9 and TRBJ1-2): DTGVSQNPRHKITKRGQNVTFRCDPISEHNRLYWYRQTLGQGPEFLTYFQNEAQLEKSRLLSDRFSAERPKGSFSTLEIQRTEQGDSAMYLCASTLWGQPYGYTFGSGTRLTVV.

The chain couples TRBV11-1 to TRBJ2-7; TRBD1 aligns across 7 bases. CDR1 and CDR2 (germline): SGHAT, FQDESV (reference sequence). Trimming removed 2 bases from V and 10 bases from J; junction bases left unmatched: 11. This CDR3 comprises 14 residues. The DNA for the CDR3 is TGTGCCAGCAGCTTACTACAGGGGAACGATCGTCAGTACTTC. This gives the protein CASSLLQGNDRQYF.

V gene TRBV13 combines with J gene TRBJ2-1; 7 nucleotides agree with TRBD1. Germline values: CDR1 PRHDT, CDR2 FYEKMQ (reference sequence). V dropped 6 bases and J dropped 9; count of bases not matched to a gene: 5. The CDR3 spans 12 residues. CDR3 bases: TGTGCCAGCAGTTCAAACAGGGGTGAGCAGTTCTTC. Encoded protein: CASSSNRGEQFF.

In DNA form, the CDR3 reads TGTGCCAGCACCCAGGGACAGGGGGCGGTTGGCTACACCTTC. Its translation: CASTQGQGAVGYTF. The rearrangement links TRBV6-5 to TRBJ1-2; 12 nucleotides agree with TRBD1. After removal of 7 bases from V and 7 bases from J, the junction contained 7 bases not matched to a gene. From germline, CDR1 is MNHEY and CDR2 SVGAGI. This CDR3 has 14 amino acids.

This clone was detected once. The gene calls are TRBV5-1 and TRBJ2-7; TRBD2 aligns across 8 bases. The junction had 2 bases not matched to a gene; V was cut back by 2 bases and J by 4 bases. The germline gives CDR1 SGHRS, CDR2 YFSETQ. The CDR3 loop spans 13 amino acids. DNA for the CDR3: TGCGCCAGCAGCTTAGCGGGAGAATACGAGCAGTACTTC. Translation: CASSLAGEYEQYF.

The DNA for the CDR3 is TGTGCCAGCAGTTACTGGGGGACTAGCGGGAGCACTGAGCAGTTCTTC. It codes for CASSYWGTSGSTEQFF. The chain employs TRBV6-5 and TRBJ2-1; TRBD2 agrees at 14 bases. Per the germline V gene, CDR1 is MNHEY and CDR2 is SVGAGI. CDR3 length equals 16 residues. Trimming at V came to 1 base and at J to 9 bases, leaving 5 bases not matched to a gene.